This T cell receptor beta chain is drawn from a study of T cell changes during pregnancy in multiple sclerosis. V shed 4 bases and J shed 6 bases, with 15 bases lying between them. CDR3 length: 14 residues. In germline, CDR1 is LNHDA, CDR2 SQIVND (reference sequence). Clones were read by immunoSEQ multiplex PCR, and TCRdb kept only the in-frame ones, dropping some. The table records 65,000 to 95,000 clones, 89% of them present only once. Sequencing used peripheral blood, obtained before pregnancy. The rearrangement uses TRBV19 and TRBJ1-1; D possibly corresponds to TRBD1 (6 bases). The TCR was taken from a female donor with multiple sclerosis, enrolled in a pregnancy study. The CDR3 protein is CASSTYGGPSEAFF. The CDR3, as DNA: TGTGCCAGTAGTACTTACGGGGGGCCGTCTGAAGCTTTCTTT.